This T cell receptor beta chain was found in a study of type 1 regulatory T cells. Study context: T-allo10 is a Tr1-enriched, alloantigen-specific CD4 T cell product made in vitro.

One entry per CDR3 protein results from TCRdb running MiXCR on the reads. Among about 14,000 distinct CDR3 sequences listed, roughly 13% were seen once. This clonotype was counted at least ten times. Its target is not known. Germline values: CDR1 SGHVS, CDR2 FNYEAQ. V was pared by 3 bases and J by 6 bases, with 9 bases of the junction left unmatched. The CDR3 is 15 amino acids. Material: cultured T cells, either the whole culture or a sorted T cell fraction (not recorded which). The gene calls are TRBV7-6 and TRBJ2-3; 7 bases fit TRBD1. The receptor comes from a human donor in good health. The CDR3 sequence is CASSLVATGVDTQYF. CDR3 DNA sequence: TGTGCCAGCAGCTTGGTGGCAACAGGGGTGGATACGCAGTATTTT.